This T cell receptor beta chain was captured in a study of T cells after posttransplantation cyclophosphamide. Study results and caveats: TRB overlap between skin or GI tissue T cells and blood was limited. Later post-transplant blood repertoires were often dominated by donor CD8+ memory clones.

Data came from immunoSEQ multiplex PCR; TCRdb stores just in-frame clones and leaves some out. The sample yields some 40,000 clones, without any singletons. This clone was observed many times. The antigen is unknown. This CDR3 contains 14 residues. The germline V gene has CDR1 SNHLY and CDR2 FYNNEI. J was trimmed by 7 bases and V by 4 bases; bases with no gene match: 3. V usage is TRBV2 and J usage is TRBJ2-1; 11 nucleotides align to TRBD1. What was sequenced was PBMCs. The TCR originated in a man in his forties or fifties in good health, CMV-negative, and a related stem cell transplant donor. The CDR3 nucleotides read TGTGCCAGCAGTGTTGGGGACAGGGGGAATGAGCAGTTCTTC. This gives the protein CASSVGDRGNEQFF.